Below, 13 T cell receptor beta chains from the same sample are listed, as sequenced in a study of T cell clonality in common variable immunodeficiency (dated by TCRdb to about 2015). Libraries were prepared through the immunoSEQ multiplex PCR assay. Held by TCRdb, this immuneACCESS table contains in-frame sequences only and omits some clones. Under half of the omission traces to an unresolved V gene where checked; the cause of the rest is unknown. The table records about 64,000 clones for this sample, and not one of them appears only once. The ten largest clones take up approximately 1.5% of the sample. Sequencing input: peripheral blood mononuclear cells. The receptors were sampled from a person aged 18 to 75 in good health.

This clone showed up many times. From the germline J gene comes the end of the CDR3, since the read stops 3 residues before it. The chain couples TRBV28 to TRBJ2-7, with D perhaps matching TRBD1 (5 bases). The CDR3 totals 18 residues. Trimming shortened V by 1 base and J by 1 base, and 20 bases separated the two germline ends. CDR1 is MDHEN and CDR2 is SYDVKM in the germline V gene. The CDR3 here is CASSLSDIVGVPSYEQYF. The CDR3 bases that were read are TGTGCCAGCAGTTTATCCGATATCGTAGGGGTACCTTCCTACGAG.

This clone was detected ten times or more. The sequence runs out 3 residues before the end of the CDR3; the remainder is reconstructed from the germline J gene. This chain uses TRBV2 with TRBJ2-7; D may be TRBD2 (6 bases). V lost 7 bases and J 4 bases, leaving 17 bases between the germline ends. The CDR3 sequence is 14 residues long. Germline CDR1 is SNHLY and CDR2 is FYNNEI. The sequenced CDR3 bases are TGTGCCAGCATAGAACAGACTAGAAGATACGAG. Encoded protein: CASIEQTRRYE. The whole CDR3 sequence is CASIEQTRRYEQYF.

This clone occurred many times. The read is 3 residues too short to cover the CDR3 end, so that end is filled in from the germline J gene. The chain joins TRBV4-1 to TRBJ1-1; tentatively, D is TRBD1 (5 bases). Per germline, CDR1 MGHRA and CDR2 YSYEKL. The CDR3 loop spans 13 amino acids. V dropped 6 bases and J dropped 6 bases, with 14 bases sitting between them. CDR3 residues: CASRARQQAEAFF. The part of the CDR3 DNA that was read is TGCGCCAGCAGGGCACGACAGCAGGCTGAA.

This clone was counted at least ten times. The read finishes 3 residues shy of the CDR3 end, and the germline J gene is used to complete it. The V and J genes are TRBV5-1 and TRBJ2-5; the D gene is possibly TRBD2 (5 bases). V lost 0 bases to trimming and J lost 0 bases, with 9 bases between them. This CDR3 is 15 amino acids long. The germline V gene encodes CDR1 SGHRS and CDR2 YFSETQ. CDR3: CASSLVSGYQETQYF. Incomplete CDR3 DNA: TGCGCCAGCAGCTTGGTGTCGGGGTACCAAGAGACC.

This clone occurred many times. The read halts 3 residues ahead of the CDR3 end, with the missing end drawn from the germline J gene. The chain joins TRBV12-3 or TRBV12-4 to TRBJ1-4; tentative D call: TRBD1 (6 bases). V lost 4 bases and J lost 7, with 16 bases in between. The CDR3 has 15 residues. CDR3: CASSWADRPPEKLFF. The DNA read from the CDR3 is TGTGCCAGCAGTTGGGCTGACAGGCCACCTGAAAAA.

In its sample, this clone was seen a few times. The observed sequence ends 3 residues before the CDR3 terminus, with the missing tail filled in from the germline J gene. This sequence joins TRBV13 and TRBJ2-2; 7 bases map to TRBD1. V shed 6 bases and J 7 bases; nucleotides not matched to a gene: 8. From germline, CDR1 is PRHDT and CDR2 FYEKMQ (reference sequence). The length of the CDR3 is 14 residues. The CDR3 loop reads CASRLWGQNGELFF. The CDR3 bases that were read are TGTGCCAGCAGGCTATGGGGACAGAACGGGGAG.

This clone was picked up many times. CDR3 DNA, as far as it was read: TGTGCCTGGAGTATGACAGGTTCCATGAACACTGAA. It codes for CAWSMTGSMNTE. The whole CDR3 reads CAWSMTGSMNTEAFF. The chain couples TRBV30 to TRBJ1-1, with D possibly matching TRBD1 (6 bases). The sequence runs out 3 residues before the end of the CDR3; the remainder is reconstructed from the germline J gene. With 2 bases removed from V and 0 bases from J, the gap between germline ends came to 13 bases. This CDR3 has 15 residues. Germline assignment: CDR1 GTSNPN and CDR2 SVGIG (reference sequence).

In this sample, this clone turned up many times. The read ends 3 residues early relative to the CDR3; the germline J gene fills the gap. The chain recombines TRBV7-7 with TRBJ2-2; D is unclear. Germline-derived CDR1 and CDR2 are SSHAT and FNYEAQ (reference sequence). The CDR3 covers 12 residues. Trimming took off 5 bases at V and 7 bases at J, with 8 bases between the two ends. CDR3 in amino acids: CASSHPNGELFF. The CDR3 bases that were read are TGTGCCAGCAGCCACCCTAACGGGGAG.

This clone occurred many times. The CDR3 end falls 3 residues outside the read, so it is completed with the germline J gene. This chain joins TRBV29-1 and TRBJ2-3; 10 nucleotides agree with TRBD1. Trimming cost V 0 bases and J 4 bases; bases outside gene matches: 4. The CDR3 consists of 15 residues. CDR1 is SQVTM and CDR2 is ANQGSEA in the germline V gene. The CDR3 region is CSVEEGGQGADTQYF. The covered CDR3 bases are TGCAGCGTTGAAGAAGGCGGACAGGGGGCAGATACG.

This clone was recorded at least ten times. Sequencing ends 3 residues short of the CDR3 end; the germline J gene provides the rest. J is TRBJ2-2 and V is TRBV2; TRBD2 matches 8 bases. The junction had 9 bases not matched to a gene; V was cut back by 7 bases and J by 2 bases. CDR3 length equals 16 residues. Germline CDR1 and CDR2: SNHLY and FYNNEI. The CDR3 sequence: CASIAGGAYNTGELFF. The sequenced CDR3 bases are TGTGCCAGCATTGCCGGGGGGGCATACAACACCGGGGAG.

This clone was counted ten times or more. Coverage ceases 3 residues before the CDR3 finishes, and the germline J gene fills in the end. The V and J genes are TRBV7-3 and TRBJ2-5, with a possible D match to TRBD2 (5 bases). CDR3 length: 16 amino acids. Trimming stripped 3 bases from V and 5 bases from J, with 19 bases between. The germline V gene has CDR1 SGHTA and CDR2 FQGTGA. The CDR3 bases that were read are TGTGCCAGCAGCTTTGCGGGCGGTGGGCGCTGGGAGACC. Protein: CASSFAGGGRWET. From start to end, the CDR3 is CASSFAGGGRWETQYF. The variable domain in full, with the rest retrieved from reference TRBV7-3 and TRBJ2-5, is GAGVSQTPSNKVTEKGKYVELRCDPISGHTALYWYRQSLGQGPEFLIYFQGTGAADDSGLPNDRFFAVRPEGSVSTLKIQRTERGDSAVYLCASSFAGGGRWETQYFGPGTRLLVL.

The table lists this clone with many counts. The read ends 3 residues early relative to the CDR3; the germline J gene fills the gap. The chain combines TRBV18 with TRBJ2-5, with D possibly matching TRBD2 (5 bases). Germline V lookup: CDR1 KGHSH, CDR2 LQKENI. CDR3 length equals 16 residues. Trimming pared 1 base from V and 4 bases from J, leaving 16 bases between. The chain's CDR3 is CASSPLTIALRETQYF. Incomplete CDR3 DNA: TGTGCCAGCTCACCACTGACAATAGCGTTAAGAGAGACC.

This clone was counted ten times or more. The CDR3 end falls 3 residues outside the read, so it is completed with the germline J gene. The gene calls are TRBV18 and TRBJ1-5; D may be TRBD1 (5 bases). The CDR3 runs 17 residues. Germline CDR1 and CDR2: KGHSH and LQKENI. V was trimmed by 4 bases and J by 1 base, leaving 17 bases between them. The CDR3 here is CASSLTDSLRSNQPQHF. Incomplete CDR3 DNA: TGTGCCAGCTCACTGACCGACAGCCTCAGGAGCAATCAGCCC.